These 5 T cell receptor beta chains were sequenced from one sample in a study of OX40 agonist ivuxolimab in advanced cancers. Libraries were prepared by immunoSEQ multiplex PCR; TCRdb keeps only in-frame clonotypes and omits some of them. In the table there are tens of thousands of clones, roughly 84% of which are singletons. Here the sequenced sample was CD4+ or CD8+ T cells sorted from blood, taken in a trial of the OX40 agonist ivuxolimab. The receptors shown here come from an adult with an advanced solid tumor such as melanoma, head and neck, liver or kidney cancer.

The CDR3 nucleotides read TGTGCCAGCAGCTTAAACAGGGGAGCCAAAAACATTCAGTACTTC. Its protein is CASSLNRGAKNIQYF. The chain links TRBV13 to TRBJ2-4; 7 bases are shared with TRBD1. Per the germline V gene, CDR1 is PRHDT and CDR2 is FYEKMQ (reference sequence). The ends lost 2 bases at V and 0 bases at J; junction bases unmatched: 1. The CDR3 runs 15 residues.

The DNA of the CDR3 is TGTGCCAGCAGCTTCGGACTAGCGGCTTCCTACAATGAGCAGTTCTTC. Protein sequence: CASSFGLAASYNEQFF. The V gene is TRBV7-6, the J gene TRBJ2-1; 10 bases map to TRBD2. CDR3 length: 16 residues. Germline lookup yields CDR1 SGHVS and CDR2 FNYEAQ. The ends lost 3 bases at V and 1 base at J; junction bases unmatched: 3.

The chain combines TRBV5-1 with TRBJ2-1; TRBD1 matches 10 bases. Germline V CDR1 and CDR2: SGHRS, YFSETQ. The V and J ends lost 0 bases and 9 bases, in that order; junction bases with no gene match: 3. There are 14 residues in the CDR3. CDR3 loop: CASSLGQGATEQFF. CDR3 nucleotides: TGCGCCAGCAGCTTGGGACAGGGGGCGACTGAGCAGTTCTTC.

The rearrangement uses TRBV30 and TRBJ2-3, with D tentatively TRBD2 (6 bases). The germline V and J ends were trimmed by 1 base and 9 bases, with 14 bases remaining between them. Germline CDR1 reads GTSNPN; CDR2 reads SVGIG (reference sequence). This CDR3 has 13 residues. The CDR3 nucleotides are TGTGCCTGGAGTGCTCGGGACCGGGGGACGCAGTATTTT. Translated, it gives CAWSARDRGTQYF.

V and J are TRBV25-1 and TRBJ1-2; D uncertain. The V gene's germline CDR1 is MGHDK and CDR2 SYGVNS. The CDR3 totals 12 residues. With 0 bases removed from V and 6 bases from J, the gap between germline ends came to 5 bases. The CDR3 region is CASSEYRNGYTF. DNA of the CDR3: TGTGCCAGCAGTGAATACAGGAATGGCTACACCTTC.